The clone carrying this T cell receptor beta chain was picked up a small number of times. The data derive from a study of blood T cell repertoires in COVID-19. Clones were read by immunoSEQ multiplex PCR, and TCRdb kept only the in-frame ones, dropping some. Here the sample spans around 270,000 clones, about 80% being singletons. Sequencing was done on a sample of peripheral blood. The receptor comes from a person between 65 and 79 years old with COVID-19, enrolled during active disease.

The CDR3 DNA reads as TGTGCCAGCAGGGAAGGGACTAGCGGCCAAGAGACCCAGTACTTC. Its protein is CASREGTSGQETQYF. The V call is TRBV7-9, the J call TRBJ2-5; TRBD2 aligns across 11 bases. In germline, CDR1 is SEHNR, CDR2 FQNEAQ (reference sequence). There are 15 residues in the CDR3. Trimming removed 6 bases from V and 1 base from J; junction bases left unmatched: 4.